The following is a T cell receptor (beta chain) sequence with its context. Authors' data handling: The assay estimated nucleated cells by amplifying reference gene primers. TCRdb keeps only in-frame clones here, not all; method: immunoSEQ multiplex PCR. V and J calls and clone size are copied from that table; D and trimming were computed from the DNA. Among approximately 150,000 clones, about 91% were seen once, and the ten largest hold roughly 1%. Trimming removed 2 bases at V and 8 bases at J, with 13 bases between. The CDR3 contains 14 residues. Germline CDR1 is SGDLS and CDR2 is YYNGEE. The data were obtained in a study of blood T cell repertoires in COVID-19. Looking at the study overall: Acute and convalescent COVID-19 specimens originated in the United States, Italy and Spain. PBMCs, B-cell-depleted T cells, or T cells were the source of the cDNA or gDNA that made up the material.

V gene TRBV9 combines with J gene TRBJ1-4, with a weak D call TRBD1 (6 bases). Source material: peripheral blood. The TCR comes from a woman aged 45-59 years with acute or convalescent COVID-19. This CDR3 reads CASSVGTGWEKLFF. The CDR3 bases are TGTGCCAGCAGCGTCGGTACAGGGTGGGAAAAACTGTTTTTT.